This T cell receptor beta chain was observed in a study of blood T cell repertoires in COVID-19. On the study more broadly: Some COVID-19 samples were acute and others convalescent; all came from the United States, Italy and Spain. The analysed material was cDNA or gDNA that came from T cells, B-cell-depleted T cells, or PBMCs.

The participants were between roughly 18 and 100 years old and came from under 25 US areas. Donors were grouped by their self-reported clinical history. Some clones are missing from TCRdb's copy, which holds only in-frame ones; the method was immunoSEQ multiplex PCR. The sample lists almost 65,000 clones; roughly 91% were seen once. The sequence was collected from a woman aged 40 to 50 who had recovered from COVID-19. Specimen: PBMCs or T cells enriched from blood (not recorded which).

The CDR3 spells CSAELAGGVDNEQFF. The DNA for the CDR3 is TGCAGCGCCGAATTAGCGGGGGGGGTTGACAATGAGCAGTTCTTC. The chain employs TRBV29-1 and TRBJ2-1; TRBD2 matches 11 bases. The V gene's germline CDR1 is SQVTM and CDR2 ANQGSEA. V was pared by 7 bases and J by 5 bases, with 10 bases of the junction left unmatched. This CDR3 is 15 amino acids long.